These 20 T cell receptor beta chains originate from one sample sequenced in a study of shared clonotypes between healthy human individuals. Here immunoSEQ multiplex PCR was the method, and the copy in TCRdb shows in-frame clones only, minus some. The sample includes about 1.1 million clones, roughly 77% seen only once; the top ten take approximately 0.95%. Sequencing was performed on memory CD4+ T cells from PBMCs. Subset reported: CD45RA-negative fraction. These receptors were taken from a man in his late teens or twenties in good health. Some clones in this sample may be carry-over from other donors' samples.

As to this clone: At one of its ends the junction is not consistent with the germline gene, which may arise from a read error. This chain links TRBV28 with TRBJ2-7; tentative D call: TRBD1 (6 bases). Germline loops: CDR1 MDHEN, CDR2 SYDVKM. The CDR3 is 13 residues long. The CDR3 coding sequence is TGTGCCAGCAGTGCCCGGGACACTACCGCTTGGAACTTC. This gives the protein CASSARDTTAWNF.

The rearrangement uses TRBV11-2 and TRBJ2-2, with 8 bases lining up with TRBD2. The V segment lost 7 bases and the J segment 4 bases; nucleotides outside the gene matches: 11. The germline gives CDR1 SGHAT, CDR2 FQNNGV. The CDR3 runs 16 residues. CDR3 sequence (DNA): TGTGCCAGCATCCCCCCCCTAGCGGGTGGCACCGGGGAGCTGTTTTTT. Translated, it gives CASIPPLAGGTGELFF.

This chain joins TRBV11-2 and TRBJ2-3, with D maybe TRBD2 (5 bases). Germline V gene sequence: CDR1 SGHAT, CDR2 FQNNGV. The germline V and J ends were trimmed by 5 bases and 5 bases, with 8 bases remaining between them. The CDR3 totals 12 residues. The DNA of the CDR3 is TGTGCCAGCAGCCTCGAGGGAGATACGCAGTATTTT. This encodes CASSLEGDTQYF.

This clone was seen a handful of times. The gene calls are TRBV25-1 and TRBJ1-3; D might be TRBD1 (5 bases). CDR1 is MGHDK and CDR2 is SYGVNS in the germline V gene. The CDR3 is made up of 17 amino acids. V lost 1 base to trimming and J lost 0 bases, with 13 bases between them. The CDR3 DNA follows: TGTGCCAGCAGTGAATTATCGAGACAGACCTCTGGAAACACCATATATTTT. It translates to CASSELSRQTSGNTIYF.

This chain connects TRBV7-2 to TRBJ2-7, with 7 bases fitting TRBD2. Germline V lookup: CDR1 SGHTA, CDR2 FQGNSA. Germline trimming cut 0 bases from V and 3 bases from J; bases unmatched to any gene: 5. The CDR3 loop spans 15 amino acids. The CDR3 bases are TGTGCCAGCAGCTTAGCAGTGACTAGCAGCTACGAGCAGTACTTC. Its translation is CASSLAVTSSYEQYF. Full variable domain (rest looked up from reference TRBV7-2 and TRBJ2-7): GAGVSQSPSNKVTEKGKDVELRCDPISGHTALYWYRQSLGQGLEFLIYFQGNSAPDKSGLPSDRFSAERTGGSVSTLTIQRTQQEDSAVYLCASSLAVTSSYEQYFGPGTRLTVT.

The chain recombines TRBV11-2 with TRBJ2-1, with D possibly TRBD2 on 5 matching bases. The CDR3 has 14 amino acids. Trimming removed 0 bases from V and 7 bases from J, with 10 bases in between. CDR1 and CDR2 (germline): SGHAT, FQNNGV. CDR3 sequence: CASSLEGPGNEQFF. The DNA of the CDR3 is TGTGCCAGCAGCTTAGAGGGCCCGGGGAATGAGCAGTTCTTC.

The rearrangement uses TRBV5-1 and TRBJ1-2; possible D gene TRBD1, 6 bases. Trimming pared 0 bases from V and 7 bases from J, leaving 7 bases between. Per the germline V gene, CDR1 is SGHRS and CDR2 is YFSETQ. CDR3 length equals 12 residues. The CDR3 loop is CASSLVQGGYTF. CDR3 nucleotide sequence: TGCGCCAGCAGCTTGGTACAGGGTGGCTACACCTTC.

The chain joins TRBV29-1 to TRBJ2-3, with unresolved D. The CDR3 is 14 residues long. The V end was cut by 2 bases, the J end by 0 bases, with 9 bases between. The germline CDR1 and CDR2 sequences are SQVTM and ANQGSEA. CDR3 amino acids: CSVESEVSTDTQYF. The CDR3 nucleotides are TGCAGCGTTGAATCAGAAGTTAGCACAGATACGCAGTATTTT.

This chain uses TRBV28 with TRBJ2-1; D uncertain. This CDR3 has 15 residues. Per the germline V gene, CDR1 is MDHEN and CDR2 is SYDVKM. The V gene lost 3 bases and the J gene lost 8 bases, with 17 bases spanning the gap. DNA of the CDR3: TGTGCCAGCAGTTTTCACCAGGACCGAGAGGATGAGCAGTTCTTC. Protein product: CASSFHQDREDEQFF.

The genes are TRBV7-9 and TRBJ1-3, with D unclear. The length of the CDR3 is 16 residues. CDR1 and CDR2 (germline): SEHNR, FQNEAQ (reference sequence). V was cut by 3 bases and J by 2 bases, with 14 bases left in between. The CDR3, as DNA: TGTGCCAGCAGCTTGTATACACATAGGACTGGAAACACCATATATTTT. Translated: CASSLYTHRTGNTIYF.

The rearrangement joins TRBV6-4 to TRBJ1-5; a weak D match, TRBD1 (5 bases). Germline V gives CDR1 MRHNA, CDR2 SNTAGT. The V end lost 0 bases, the J end lost 7 bases, and 10 bases lay between the germline ends. The length of the CDR3 is 14 residues. The CDR3 nucleotides are TGTGCCAGCAGTGACTCGGGGGGTCGGCAGCCCCAGCATTTT. It translates to CASSDSGGRQPQHF.

The V call is TRBV5-1, the J call TRBJ2-2, with D possibly being TRBD2 (5 bases). The germline gives CDR1 SGHRS, CDR2 YFSETQ. The germline V and J ends were trimmed by 5 bases and 0 bases, with 8 bases remaining between them. CDR3 length: 14 residues. The CDR3 sequence is CASSGLTNTGELFF. The CDR3, as DNA: TGCGCCAGCAGTGGACTGACGAACACCGGGGAGCTGTTTTTT.

The chain uses TRBV7-2 and TRBJ2-3, with D hard to call. The CDR3 totals 13 residues. Germline V gives CDR1 SGHTA, CDR2 FQGNSA. V was clipped by 5 bases and J by 3 bases, with 9 bases between them. As DNA, the CDR3 is TGTGCCAGCAGCATAGAACTAACAGATACGCAGTATTTT. Translated: CASSIELTDTQYF.

The chain combines TRBV6-1 with TRBJ2-3; TRBD2 matches at 8 bases. V gave up 2 bases and J gave up 4 bases; unmatched junction bases: 8. There are 16 residues in the CDR3. Germline CDR1 MNHNS, CDR2 SASEGT. CDR3 protein: CASSEREGSGADTQYF. The CDR3 DNA sequence: TGTGCCAGCAGTGAACGGGAGGGCTCTGGGGCAGATACGCAGTATTTT.

This clone was counted once. CDR3 in amino acids: CASSPSGRATEQYF. The CDR3 bases are TGTGCCAGCAGTCCTAGCGGGAGGGCCACCGAGCAGTACTTC. The chain is built from TRBV6-6 and TRBJ2-7; TRBD2 matches at 12 bases. V gave up 5 bases and J gave up 6 bases; unmatched junction bases: 5. The CDR3 totals 14 residues. CDR1 is MNHNY and CDR2 is SVGAGI in the germline V gene (reference sequence).

The rearrangement links TRBV19 to TRBJ1-1; weak D call: TRBD1 (5 bases). This CDR3 has 14 residues. Looked up from germline, CDR1 is LNHDA and CDR2 is SQIVND (reference sequence). V lost 9 bases, J lost 1 base, and 15 bases lay in between. The CDR3 reads CASLQGVGNTEAFF. CDR3 nucleotide sequence: TGTGCCAGCCTGCAGGGCGTTGGGAACACTGAAGCTTTCTTT.

The gene calls are TRBV7-9 and TRBJ2-2; unclear D gene. This CDR3 contains 13 residues. Germline CDR1 reads SEHNR; CDR2 reads FQNEAQ (reference sequence). The V gene lost 0 bases and the J gene lost 9 bases, with 8 bases spanning the gap. In nucleotides, the CDR3 is TGTGCCAGCAGCTTAGCGGAAGGCCGGGAGCTGTTTTTT. It encodes CASSLAEGRELFF.

The gene calls are TRBV11-2 and TRBJ2-1; TRBD2 is a possible D gene (5 bases). Germline CDR1 SGHAT, CDR2 FQNNGV. This CDR3 contains 15 residues. Trimming removed 1 base at V and 2 bases at J, with 9 bases between. The chain's CDR3 is CASSLGNGAYNEQFF. The CDR3 nucleotides read TGTGCCAGCAGCTTAGGCAACGGGGCCTACAATGAGCAGTTCTTC.

This rearrangement joins TRBV7-6 to TRBJ1-1; tentative D call: TRBD1 (5 bases). The CDR3 sequence is 13 residues long. Trimming took off 3 bases at V and 4 bases at J, with 9 bases between the two ends. Germline V gene lookup returns CDR1 SGHVS and CDR2 FNYEAQ. CDR3 in DNA: TGTGCCAGCAGCTTCGGGGGGAGCACTGAAGCTTTCTTT. Translation: CASSFGGSTEAFF. The whole variable domain, remainder taken from reference TRBV7-6 and TRBJ1-1, is GAGVSQSPRYKVTKRGQDVALRCDPISGHVSLYWYRQALGQGPEFLTYFNYEAQQDKSGLPNDRFSAERPEGSISTLTIQRTEQRDSAMYRCASSFGGSTEAFFGQGTRLTVV.

The gene calls are TRBV11-2 and TRBJ2-1; possibly TRBD1 for D (5 bases). Germline CDR1 SGHAT, CDR2 FQNNGV. Trimming removed 1 base from V and 6 bases from J, with 7 bases in between. The CDR3 spans 13 residues. The DNA of the CDR3 is TGTGCCAGCAGCTTAGGCAGGGTCAATGAGCAGTTCTTC. Amino acids: CASSLGRVNEQFF.